This T cell receptor (beta chain) was recovered during a study of T cell changes during pregnancy in multiple sclerosis. The V and J ends lost 2 bases and 0 bases respectively, with 10 bases between them. The CDR3 covers 15 residues. CDR1 is SEHNR and CDR2 is FQNEAQ in the germline V gene (reference sequence). TCRdb's table, derived via immunoSEQ multiplex PCR, lists solely in-frame clones and lacks some. This sample yields about 35,000 clones, of which 90% to 95% are seen a single time; approximately 0.41% belongs to the top ten. The chain uses TRBV7-9 and TRBJ1-2; no clear D gene. This TCR was recovered from a female donor in good health, enrolled as a control in a pregnancy study. The sequences come from CD4+ T cells from peripheral blood mononuclear cells, collected in the third trimester of pregnancy. The DNA for the CDR3 is TGTGCCAGCAGCTTAACCAGTGCAGCTAACTATGGCTACACCTTC. It is translated as CASSLTSAANYGYTF.